These 28 T cell receptor beta chains were all obtained from the same sample, sequenced in a study of blood T cell repertoires in COVID-19. TCRdb keeps only in-frame clones here, not all; method: immunoSEQ multiplex PCR. The sample yields roughly 39,000 clones, 90% to 95% seen once. The sequenced sample was peripheral blood. These receptors were obtained from a human donor in a cohort sampled during active COVID-19.

This chain uses TRBV28 with TRBJ1-6; D gene uncertain. The CDR3 runs 12 residues. Germline CDR1 MDHEN, CDR2 SYDVKM. Trimming took off 8 bases at V and 9 bases at J, with 11 bases between the two ends. CDR3 amino acids: CASGLGSSPLHF. The DNA for the CDR3 is TGTGCCAGCGGTCTCGGTAGTTCACCCCTCCACTTT.

The genes are TRBV7-9 and TRBJ1-5, with 7 bases fitting TRBD1. CDR1 and CDR2 from the germline V gene are SEHNR and FQNEAQ (reference sequence). J gave up 3 bases and V 5 bases, and 4 bases lay outside the gene matches. The CDR3 has 14 amino acids. The DNA for the CDR3 is TGTGCCAGCAGCCTAGGACAGGACAATCAGCCCCAGCATTTT. Encoded protein: CASSLGQDNQPQHF.

V and J are TRBV30 and TRBJ1-3; D is undetermined. This CDR3 contains 18 residues. CDR1 GTSNPN and CDR2 SVGIG come from the germline V gene (reference sequence). Deletions cut 1 base from V and 0 bases from J, with 19 bases between. CDR3: CAWSDVPKTPLSGNTIYF. DNA for the CDR3: TGTGCCTGGAGTGATGTCCCAAAGACACCTCTCTCTGGAAACACCATATATTTT.

This chain links TRBV9 with TRBJ1-2, with 7 bases matching TRBD1. Germline loops: CDR1 SGDLS, CDR2 YYNGEE. V lost 0 bases and J lost 2; bases outside the gene matches: 10. The length of the CDR3 is 17 residues. The CDR3 DNA reads TGTGCCAGCAGCGTAGAATTTCAGGGACAGCTCAACTATGGCTACACCTTC. Encoded protein: CASSVEFQGQLNYGYTF.

In its sample, this clone was seen a few times. The genes are TRBV4-3 and TRBJ2-7, with 9 bases identical to TRBD1. From germline, CDR1 is LGHNA and CDR2 YSLEER. CDR3 length equals 15 residues. J lost 0 bases, V lost 1 base, and 1 base had no gene match. CDR3 residues: CASSQVQGASYEQYF. DNA of the CDR3: TGCGCCAGCAGCCAAGTACAGGGGGCCTCCTACGAGCAGTACTTC.

The V call is TRBV5-6, the J call TRBJ2-7; tentatively, D is TRBD2 (6 bases). Germline CDR1 is SGHDT and CDR2 is YYEEEE. V gave up 1 base and J gave up 4 bases, with 12 bases separating them. The CDR3 is 14 residues long. CDR3 bases: TGTGCCAGCAGCTTGACTAGCAAGAGTTACGAGCAGTACTTC. Translated: CASSLTSKSYEQYF.

The gene calls are TRBV5-1 and TRBJ1-4, with D possibly matching TRBD1 (6 bases). Germline V gene lookup returns CDR1 SGHRS and CDR2 YFSETQ. The CDR3 extends over 14 amino acids. With 4 bases removed from V and 5 bases from J, the gap between germline ends came to 12 bases. The CDR3 coding sequence is TGCGCCAGCAGCACCGGGACACCGAATGAAAAACTGTTTTTT. It is translated as CASSTGTPNEKLFF.

The genes are TRBV11-3 and TRBJ2-1; 14 bases are shared with TRBD2. V was clipped by 0 bases and J by 8 bases; unmatched bases: 6. The CDR3 totals 17 residues. Germline V lookup: CDR1 SGHNT, CDR2 YENEEA. Here the CDR3 reads CASSLEGTSGSGYEQFF. CDR3 DNA: TGTGCCAGCAGCTTAGAGGGGACTAGCGGGAGTGGATATGAGCAGTTCTTC.

The V gene is TRBV7-6, the J gene TRBJ1-3; D might be TRBD1 (5 bases). The germline CDR1 and CDR2 sequences are SGHVS and FNYEAQ. V was cut by 0 bases and J by 9 bases, with 9 bases left in between. The CDR3 loop spans 13 amino acids. The DNA for the CDR3 is TGTGCCAGCAGCTTAGCGGCCGGGGGCACCATATATTTT. It codes for CASSLAAGGTIYF.

This clone is a singleton in its sample. This chain uses TRBV25-1 with TRBJ2-5; no definite D call. The CDR3 has 11 amino acids. From germline, CDR1 is MGHDK and CDR2 SYGVNS. Trimming took 3 bases from V and 6 from J, leaving 5 bases between them. The CDR3 DNA sequence: TGTGCCAGCAGTGATACAAAGACCCAGTACTTC. It specifies CASSDTKTQYF. Looking up the rest from reference TRBV25-1 and TRBJ2-5 gives the full variable domain: EADIYQTPRYLVIGTGKKITLECSQTMGHDKMYWYQQDPGMELHLIHYSYGVNSTEKGDLSSESTVSRIRTEHFPLTLESARPSHTSQYLCASSDTKTQYFGPGTRLLVL.

The chain has TRBV7-3 and TRBJ2-6; D is uncertain. The V end was cut by 0 bases, the J end by 2 bases, with 5 bases between. CDR1 SGHTA and CDR2 FQGTGA come from the germline V gene. The CDR3 loop spans 15 amino acids. The CDR3 loop is CASSLTTAGANVLTF. The CDR3 nucleotides read TGTGCCAGCAGCTTAACAACAGCTGGGGCCAACGTCCTGACTTTC.

The chain is built from TRBV6-5 and TRBJ2-1; perhaps TRBD1 as D (6 bases). Germline assignment: CDR1 MNHEY and CDR2 SVGAGI. V gave up 4 bases and J gave up 9 bases, with 13 bases separating them. There are 13 residues in the CDR3. CDR3 in DNA: TGTGCCAGCAGTTCACCAACAGGGACTGAGCAGTTCTTC. It encodes CASSSPTGTEQFF.

The V and J genes are TRBV15 and TRBJ2-7, with 9 bases aligning to TRBD2. This CDR3 contains 15 residues. The V segment lost 3 bases and the J segment 0 bases; nucleotides outside the gene matches: 3. Germline CDR1 is LNHNV and CDR2 is YYDKDF (reference sequence). The CDR3 sequence is CATSSLLAGSYEQYF. The CDR3 DNA reads as TGTGCCACCAGCAGTTTACTAGCGGGCTCCTACGAGCAGTACTTC.

The rearrangement uses TRBV19 and TRBJ1-2, with 7 positions matching TRBD1. The CDR3 totals 13 residues. V shed 9 bases, J shed 1 base, and the junction held 5 bases outside the gene matches. CDR1 is LNHDA, CDR2 SQIVND, per germline (reference sequence). This CDR3 reads CASRGQNNYGYTF. Written as DNA, the CDR3 is TGTGCCAGCCGGGGACAGAATAACTATGGCTACACCTTC.

The chain is built from TRBV11-2 and TRBJ2-1; TRBD2 might be the D (5 bases). This CDR3 spans 15 amino acids. V was cut by 4 bases and J by 9 bases, with 19 bases left in between. From germline, CDR1 is SGHAT and CDR2 FQNNGV. CDR3 nucleotides: TGTGCCAGCAGCTCAACCCTGACAAGGGCGGGTGAGCAGTTCTTC. It translates to CASSSTLTRAGEQFF.

The J gene is TRBJ2-5, the V gene TRBV10-3, with 10 bases aligning to TRBD1. The CDR3 covers 17 residues. Germline V gene data show CDR1 as ENHRY and CDR2 as SYGVKD. The J segment lost 5 bases and the V segment lost 0 bases, leaving 9 bases of the junction unmatched. CDR3 DNA sequence: TGTGCCATCAGTGAGTCGCCGGGACAGGGGATCGGGGAGACCCAGTACTTC. As protein: CAISESPGQGIGETQYF.

The genes are TRBV23-1 and TRBJ1-4; D remains ambiguous. TRBV23-1 is labeled an ORF, and its function is uncertain. The length of the CDR3 is 12 residues. The CDR3 coding sequence is TGCGCGCACCGGGATAGGGATGAAAAACTGTTTTTT. Protein sequence: CAHRDRDEKLFF.

This chain links TRBV18 with TRBJ1-1, with D maybe TRBD1 (6 bases). V lost 5 bases and J 3 bases, leaving 16 bases between the germline ends. Per germline, CDR1 KGHSH and CDR2 LQKENI. The CDR3 is 15 amino acids. This CDR3 is CASSRRGGLYTEAFF. In nucleotides, the CDR3 is TGTGCCAGCTCAAGGAGGGGGGGTCTCTACACTGAAGCTTTCTTT.

The genes are TRBV2 and TRBJ1-2; a weak D match, TRBD1 (5 bases). CDR1 and CDR2 from the germline V gene are SNHLY and FYNNEI. The CDR3 covers 16 residues. The V and J ends lost 0 bases and 2 bases respectively, with 13 bases between them. The CDR3 loop is CASSEAADSANYGYTF. The CDR3 DNA is TGTGCCAGCAGTGAAGCGGCAGACAGCGCCAACTATGGCTACACCTTC.

This chain connects TRBV5-1 to TRBJ2-2; 8 nucleotides align to TRBD2. This CDR3 contains 15 residues. Germline V CDR1 and CDR2: SGHRS, YFSETQ. V dropped 6 bases and J dropped 6; count of bases not matched to a gene: 10. The CDR3 sequence is CASTQGPGGPGELFF. The DNA for the CDR3 is TGCGCCAGCACCCAGGGCCCGGGGGGGCCCGGGGAGCTGTTTTTT.

This clone was seen only once. CDR3 bases: TGTGCCAGCAGCCCTGAACGGGACAGGGGAGATTTGTACACTGAAGCTTTCTTT. This translates into CASSPERDRGDLYTEAFF. The chain recombines TRBV5-4 with TRBJ1-1; 10 bases are shared with TRBD1. CDR1 and CDR2 from the germline V gene are SGHNT and YYREEE (reference sequence). J lost 3 bases, V lost 4 bases, and 15 bases had no gene match. CDR3 size: 18 residues.

The genes are TRBV29-1 and TRBJ2-2; 7 nucleotides agree with TRBD1. The CDR3 consists of 13 residues. V was pared by 6 bases and J by 3 bases, with 4 bases of the junction left unmatched. Germline CDR1 is SQVTM and CDR2 is ANQGSEA. This chain's CDR3 is CSVRDRDTGELFF. The CDR3 coding sequence is TGCAGCGTCCGGGACAGAGACACCGGGGAGCTGTTTTTT.

The V and J genes are TRBV11-2 and TRBJ2-1, with TRBD2 matching over 13 bases. CDR1 is SGHAT, CDR2 FQNNGV, per germline. After removal of 3 bases from V and 12 bases from J, the junction contained 14 bases not matched to a gene. CDR3 size: 17 residues. The CDR3 DNA is TGTGCCAGCAGCTTCCGTCCCGGGACTAGCGGGATAGGGGGGCAGTTCTTC. It encodes CASSFRPGTSGIGGQFF.

This chain links TRBV2 with TRBJ2-7; 8 bases are a match to TRBD2. The V gene's germline CDR1 is SNHLY and CDR2 FYNNEI. The ends lost 6 bases at V and 7 bases at J; junction bases unmatched: 5. This CDR3 region has 12 residues. The CDR3 DNA sequence: TGTGCCAGCAGGCTAGCGGGCCCGGAGCAGTACTTC. Protein: CASRLAGPEQYF.

CDR3 sequence (DNA): TGTGCCACCAGCAGGGGAGGACTAGCGGGGGAAGAGACCCAGTACTTC. Protein: CATSRGGLAGEETQYF. The chain uses TRBV15 and TRBJ2-5; 13 bases match TRBD2. V lost 3 bases to trimming and J lost 3 bases; unmatched junction nucleotides: 4. Per the germline V gene, CDR1 is LNHNV and CDR2 is YYDKDF (reference sequence). The CDR3 spans 16 residues. The whole variable domain, remainder taken from reference TRBV15 and TRBJ2-5, is DAMVIQNPRYQVTQFGKPVTLSCSQTLNHNVMYWYQQKSSQAPKLLFHYYDKDFNNEADTPDNFQSRRPNTSFCFLDIRSPGLGDTAMYLCATSRGGLAGEETQYFGPGTRLLVL.

This clone was detected once. The J gene is TRBJ2-7, the V gene TRBV27, with 8 nucleotides matching TRBD2. Germline V gene sequence: CDR1 MNHEY, CDR2 SMNVEV (reference sequence). V trimming: 6 bases; J trimming: 4 bases; junction bases outside the gene matches: 11. The CDR3 extends over 15 amino acids. CDR3 sequence: CASSQRGGTLYEQYF. CDR3 nucleotide sequence: TGTGCCAGCAGCCAACGGGGGGGGACACTATACGAGCAGTACTTC.

The chain has TRBV3-1 (or the pseudogene TRBV3-2) and TRBJ2-5, with TRBD1 matching 7 bases. CDR1 is LGHDT, CDR2 YNNKEL, per germline (reference sequence). J gave up 10 bases and V 1 base, and 3 bases lay outside the gene matches. CDR3 length: 12 amino acids. The CDR3 nucleotides read TGTGCCAGCAGCCAAGTAGACAGGGACCAGTACTTC. Encoded protein: CASSQVDRDQYF.

The chain carries TRBV4-2 and TRBJ2-3; maybe TRBD1 (5 bases). Germline CDR1 reads LGHNA; CDR2 reads YNFKEQ. Trimming shortened V by 4 bases and J by 0 bases, and 11 bases separated the two germline ends. The CDR3 is 15 amino acids. DNA of the CDR3: TGTGCCAGCAGCCCTAGACAGAGTAGCACAGATACGCAGTATTTT. This gives the protein CASSPRQSSTDTQYF.